This T cell receptor (beta chain) was observed in a study of molecular identifiers for immune sequencing clone quantification. Study in general: Replicate runs used RNA from about 19,000 or 110,000 naive CD8 cells, which was split five ways into aliquots, and four of those aliquots were then sequenced.

Deletions cut 8 bases from V and 0 bases from J, with 8 bases between. The CDR3 spans 13 residues. Germline values: CDR1 SNHLY, CDR2 FYNNEI. TCRdb fed the PCR reads into MiXCR, producing one record per CDR3 protein. In the table there are about 640,000 distinct CDR3 sequences, about 20% of which are singletons. The specimen sequenced was naive CD8+ T cells from blood, with Jurkat cell RNA spiked in. Documented subset: FACS-sorted CD8+CD4-CCR7+CD45RA+ naive T cells. The V call is TRBV2, the J call TRBJ1-3; D unresolved. The sequence came from a human donor in good health. Some libraries in this study had Jurkat cell RNA spiked in. The CDR3 here is CASVHISGNTIYF. The DNA of the CDR3 is TGTGCCAGCGTACATATCTCTGGAAACACCATATATTTT.